This TCR beta chain was obtained from a study of blood T cells in healthy people across ages. The second PCR ran roughly 6 to 11 cycles with a sample-barcoded 5' primer and J-beta primers. Every cDNA molecule bore a tag from a template-switch adaptor containing 12 random nucleotides. A single record per CDR3 protein comes from TCRdb applying MiXCR to the 5' RACE reads. The data show 270,000 or so distinct CDR3 sequences, around 29% seen once. The V end was cut by 6 bases, the J end by 4 bases, with 6 bases between. CDR1 DFQATT and CDR2 SNEGSKA come from the germline V gene (reference sequence). CDR3 length: 10 residues. Healthy individuals of Caucasian origin from Russia, aged roughly 6 to 100, served as donors.

Sequenced sample: blood. V is TRBV20-1 and J is TRBJ1-1; no definite D call. This TCR was recovered from a woman aged 70-85 years in good health. The CDR3 DNA follows: TGCAGTGCGGCTTTCACTGAAGCTTTCTTT. It yields the protein CSAAFTEAFF.